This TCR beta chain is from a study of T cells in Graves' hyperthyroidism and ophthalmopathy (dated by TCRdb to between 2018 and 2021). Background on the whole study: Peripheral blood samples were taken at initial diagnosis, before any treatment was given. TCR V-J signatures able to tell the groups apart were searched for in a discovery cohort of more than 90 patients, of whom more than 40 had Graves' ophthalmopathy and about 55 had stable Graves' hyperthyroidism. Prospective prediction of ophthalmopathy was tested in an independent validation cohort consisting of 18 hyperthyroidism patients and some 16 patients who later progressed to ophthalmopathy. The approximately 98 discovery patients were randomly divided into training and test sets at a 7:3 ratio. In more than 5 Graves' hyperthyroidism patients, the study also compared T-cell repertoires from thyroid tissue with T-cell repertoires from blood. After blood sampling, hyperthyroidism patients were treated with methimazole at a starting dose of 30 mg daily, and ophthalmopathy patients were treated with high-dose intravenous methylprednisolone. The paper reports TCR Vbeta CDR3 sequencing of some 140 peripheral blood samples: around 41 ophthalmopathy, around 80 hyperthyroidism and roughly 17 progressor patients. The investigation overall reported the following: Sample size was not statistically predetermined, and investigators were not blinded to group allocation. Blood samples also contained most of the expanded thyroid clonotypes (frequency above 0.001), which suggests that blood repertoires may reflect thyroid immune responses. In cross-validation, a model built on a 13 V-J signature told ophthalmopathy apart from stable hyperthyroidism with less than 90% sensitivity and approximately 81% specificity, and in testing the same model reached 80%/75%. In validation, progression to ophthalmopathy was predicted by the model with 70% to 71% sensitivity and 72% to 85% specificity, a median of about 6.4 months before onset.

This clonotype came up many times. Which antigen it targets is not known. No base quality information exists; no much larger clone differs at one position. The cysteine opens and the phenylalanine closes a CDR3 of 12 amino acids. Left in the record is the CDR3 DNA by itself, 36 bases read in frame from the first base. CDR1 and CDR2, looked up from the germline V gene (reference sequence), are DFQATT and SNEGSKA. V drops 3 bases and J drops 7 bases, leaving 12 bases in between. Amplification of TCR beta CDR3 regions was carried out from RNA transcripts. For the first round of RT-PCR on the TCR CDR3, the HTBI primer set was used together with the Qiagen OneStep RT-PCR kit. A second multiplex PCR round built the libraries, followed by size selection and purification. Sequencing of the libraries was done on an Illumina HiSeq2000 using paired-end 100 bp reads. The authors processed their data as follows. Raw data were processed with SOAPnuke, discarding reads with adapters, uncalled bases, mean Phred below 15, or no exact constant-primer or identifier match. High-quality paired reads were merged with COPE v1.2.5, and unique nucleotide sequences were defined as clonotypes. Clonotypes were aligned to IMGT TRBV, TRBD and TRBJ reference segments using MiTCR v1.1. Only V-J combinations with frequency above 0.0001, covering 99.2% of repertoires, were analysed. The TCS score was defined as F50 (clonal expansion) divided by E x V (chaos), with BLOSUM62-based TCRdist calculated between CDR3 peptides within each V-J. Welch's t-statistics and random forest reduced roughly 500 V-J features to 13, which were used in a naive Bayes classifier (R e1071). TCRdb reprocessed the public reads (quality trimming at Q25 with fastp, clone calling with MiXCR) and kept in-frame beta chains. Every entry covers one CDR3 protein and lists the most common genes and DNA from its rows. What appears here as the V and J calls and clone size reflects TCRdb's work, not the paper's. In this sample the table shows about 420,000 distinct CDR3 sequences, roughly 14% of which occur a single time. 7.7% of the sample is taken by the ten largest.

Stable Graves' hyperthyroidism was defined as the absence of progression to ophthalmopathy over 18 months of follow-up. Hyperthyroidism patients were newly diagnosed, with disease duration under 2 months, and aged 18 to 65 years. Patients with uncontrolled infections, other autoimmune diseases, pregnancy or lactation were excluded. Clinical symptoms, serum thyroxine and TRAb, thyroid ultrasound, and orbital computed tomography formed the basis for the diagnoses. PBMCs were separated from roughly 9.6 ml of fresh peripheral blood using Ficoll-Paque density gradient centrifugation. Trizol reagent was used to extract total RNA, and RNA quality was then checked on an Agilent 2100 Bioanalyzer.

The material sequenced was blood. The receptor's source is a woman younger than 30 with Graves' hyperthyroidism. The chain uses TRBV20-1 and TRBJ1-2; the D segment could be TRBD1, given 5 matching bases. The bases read TGCAGTGCTAGGGATGTGGGGCCTGGCTACACCTTC. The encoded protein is CSARDVGPGYTF.